This T cell receptor (beta chain) was captured by sequencing in a study of blood T cell repertoires in COVID-19. TCRdb's copy holds only in-frame clones and misses some; the assay was immunoSEQ multiplex PCR. The data show approximately 220,000 clones, with over 80% seen just once and 6.8% held by the top ten. Germline V gives CDR1 SGHRS, CDR2 YFSETQ. The CDR3 spans 17 residues. Trimming removed 5 bases from V and 0 bases from J; junction bases left unmatched: 10. This TCR came from a woman aged 40 to 50 who had recovered from COVID-19. Material: PBMCs or T cells enriched from blood (not recorded which). The rearrangement links TRBV5-1 to TRBJ2-1; TRBD2 matches 8 bases. CDR3 sequence reads: CASSSLTSASSYNEQFF. DNA of the CDR3: TGCGCCAGCAGTTCTTTGACTAGCGCGAGCTCCTACAATGAGCAGTTCTTC.